This T cell receptor (beta chain) was captured by sequencing in a study of OX40 agonist ivuxolimab in advanced cancers. V lost 4 bases and J lost 3; bases outside the gene matches: 8. This CDR3 is 15 amino acids long. The germline V gene has CDR1 SGHDT and CDR2 YYEEEE. Points from the study as a whole: Compared with CD4+, CD8+ T cells on average had more expanded clones.

Autoimmune disease history or systemic immunosuppression disqualified patients. Points on this clone: No antigen is known for it.

Profiled with immunoSEQ multiplex PCR; TCRdb holds only in-frame clones, not every one. The sample yields approximately 79,000 clones, about 87% seen once. The sample was CD4+ or CD8+ T cells sorted from blood, taken in a trial of the OX40 agonist ivuxolimab. The rearrangement uses TRBV5-6 and TRBJ2-7; 9 bases align to TRBD1. The TCR comes from an adult with an advanced solid tumor such as melanoma, head and neck, liver or kidney cancer. DNA for the CDR3: TGTGCCAGCAGCAGAACAGGGGGCGGACGCTACGAGCAGTACTTC. It codes for CASSRTGGGRYEQYF.